The next 21 T cell receptor beta chains were all read from a single sample in a study of control samples from healthy donors and cancer patients. The protocol was immunoSEQ multiplex PCR, while the TCRdb copy is restricted to in-frame clones and leaves out a portion. This sample yields some 120,000 clones, of which roughly 91% are seen a single time; about 8.7% belongs to the top ten. The material sequenced was blood. These receptors were collected from a man in his forties in good health.

V gene TRBV3-1 (or the pseudogene TRBV3-2) combines with J gene TRBJ1-6; D perhaps matches TRBD1 (5 bases). The CDR3 has 12 amino acids. Germline values: CDR1 LGHDT, CDR2 YNNKEL (reference sequence). Deletions cut 2 bases from V and 9 bases from J, with 5 bases between. The CDR3: CASSQQGSPLHF. The CDR3 DNA reads TGTGCCAGCAGCCAACAGGGTTCACCCCTCCACTTT.

This clone appeared a single time. The chain combines TRBV6-5 with TRBJ1-2, with D uncertain. Trimming shortened V by 0 bases and J by 8 bases, and 10 bases separated the two germline ends. Germline CDR1 MNHEY, CDR2 SVGAGI. The CDR3 extends over 13 amino acids. CDR3 nucleotides: TGTGCCAGCAGTTACTCGTCCAGGAGCGGCTACACCTTC. The encoded protein is CASSYSSRSGYTF.

The V and J genes are TRBV6-6 and TRBJ1-3; no clear D. This CDR3 has 15 residues. The germline V gene has CDR1 MNHNY and CDR2 SVGAGI (reference sequence). The germline V and J ends were trimmed by 2 bases and 4 bases, with 12 bases remaining between them. This CDR3 is CASSYGSGGGNTIYF. CDR3 nucleotides: TGTGCCAGCAGTTACGGGAGTGGAGGGGGAAACACCATATATTTT.

Comments on this clone: The same CDR3 arises from other DNA sequences in this sample as well. The rearrangement joins TRBV19 to TRBJ2-2; 15 bases line up with TRBD2. V lost 4 bases and J lost 6; bases outside the gene matches: 6. The CDR3 has 17 residues. Germline CDR1 and CDR2: LNHDA and SQIVND (reference sequence). The CDR3 DNA reads TGTGCCAGTAGTAATCCTGGACTAGCGGGGGGGGCCGGGGAGCTGTTTTTT. It is translated as CASSNPGLAGGAGELFF.

This chain joins TRBV4-2 and TRBJ1-2; 9 bases map to TRBD1. The CDR3 is 15 residues long. The V segment lost 3 bases and the J segment 4 bases; nucleotides outside the gene matches: 6. Germline V gene data show CDR1 as LGHNA and CDR2 as YNFKEQ. For the CDR3, the DNA is TGTGCCAGCAGCCAGCTTACAGGGGGCTTCTATGGCTACACCTTC. This sequence encodes CASSQLTGGFYGYTF.

The rearrangement joins TRBV7-9 to TRBJ2-3; D possibly corresponds to TRBD2 (5 bases). Trimming left V 4 bases short and J 1 base short, with 12 bases between. The CDR3 covers 15 residues. The germline gives CDR1 SEHNR, CDR2 FQNEAQ (reference sequence). CDR3 DNA: TGTGCCAGCAGCTCCCCGGGGTATGGCACAGATACGCAGTATTTT. Translation gives CASSSPGYGTDTQYF.

This chain uses TRBV7-6 with TRBJ2-5, with 8 bases that match TRBD1. From germline, CDR1 is SGHVS and CDR2 FNYEAQ. J gave up 5 bases and V 4 bases, and 12 bases lay outside the gene matches. The CDR3 consists of 16 residues. The CDR3 loop is CASSSYRDRYRETQYF. The CDR3 nucleotides read TGTGCCAGCAGCTCGTACCGGGACAGGTATAGGGAGACCCAGTACTTC.

This rearrangement joins TRBV20-1 to TRBJ2-7; D remains ambiguous. This CDR3 spans 11 amino acids. Trimming pared 6 bases from V and 3 bases from J, leaving 9 bases between. Germline assignment: CDR1 DFQATT and CDR2 SNEGSKA (reference sequence). The CDR3 protein is CSAKPGYEQYF. The CDR3, as DNA: TGCAGTGCCAAGCCGGGCTACGAGCAGTACTTC.

The J gene is TRBJ1-6, the V gene TRBV7-2, with D tentatively TRBD1 (5 bases). CDR1 and CDR2 (germline): SGHTA, FQGNSA. Trimming took 5 bases from V and 10 from J, leaving 21 bases between them. The CDR3 extends over 16 amino acids. For the CDR3, the DNA is TGTGCCAGCAGCCACAGGACAAGGGTTATTGGATCACCCCTCCACTTT. It codes for CASSHRTRVIGSPLHF.

This chain joins TRBV7-6 and TRBJ2-7; the match to TRBD1 covers 8 bases. V shed 5 bases and J 2 bases; nucleotides not matched to a gene: 8. The CDR3 is 15 amino acids. The germline gives CDR1 SGHVS, CDR2 FNYEAQ. The DNA of the CDR3 is TGTGCCAGCAGCCCGCGGACAGGGATAACCTACGAGCAGTACTTC. It yields the protein CASSPRTGITYEQYF.

The chain is built from TRBV24-1 and TRBJ2-3, with 12 bases that match TRBD2. Germline-derived CDR1 and CDR2 are KGHDR and SFDVKD. This CDR3 comprises 15 residues. V lost 5 bases and J lost 2; bases outside the gene matches: 1. CDR3: CATSGLAGDTDTQYF. DNA for the CDR3: TGTGCCACCAGTGGACTAGCGGGGGACACAGATACGCAGTATTTT.

This clone is a singleton in its sample. The chain carries TRBV5-3 and TRBJ1-5, with D unresolved. TRBV5-3 counts as an open reading frame of uncertain function. V gave up 0 bases and J gave up 6 bases, with 13 bases separating them. This CDR3 contains 15 residues. CDR3 DNA: TGTGCCAGAAGCTTGGCGGGTCGGGCCAGTCAGCCCCAGCATTTT. Protein: CARSLAGRASQPQHF.

The chain uses TRBV15 and TRBJ1-3; D not resolved. Trimming took off 1 base at V and 4 bases at J, with 8 bases between the two ends. CDR3 size: 14 residues. Germline V gives CDR1 LNHNV, CDR2 YYDKDF (reference sequence). DNA for the CDR3: TGTGCCACCAGCAGAGGGAACAGAGGAAACACCATATATTTT. This encodes CATSRGNRGNTIYF.

The rearrangement joins TRBV7-9 to TRBJ2-3; D tentatively fits TRBD1 or TRBD2 (5 bases each). The CDR3 consists of 14 residues. Germline V gives CDR1 SEHNR, CDR2 FQNEAQ (reference sequence). Trimming stripped 4 bases from V and 4 bases from J, with 12 bases between. CDR3 amino acids: CASSSHLGADTQYF. The CDR3 nucleotides read TGTGCCAGCAGCTCCCACCTGGGGGCAGATACGCAGTATTTT.

This chain connects TRBV14 to TRBJ1-1; D gene unclear. V dropped 0 bases and J dropped 1 base, with 12 bases sitting between them. The CDR3 extends over 16 amino acids. Germline CDR1 reads SGHDN; CDR2 reads FVKESK. CDR3 nucleotides: TGTGCCAGCAGCCAAGATCGAGGAACGGGGAACACTGAAGCTTTCTTT. This translates into CASSQDRGTGNTEAFF.

The chain uses TRBV7-3 and TRBJ2-2; D is uncertain. Germline-derived CDR1 and CDR2 are SGHTA and FQGTGA. This CDR3 comprises 13 residues. Trimming cost V 1 base and J 7 bases, with 7 bases left between them. In DNA form, the CDR3 reads TGTGCCAGCAGCTTAATTTGGGGCGGGGAGCTGTTTTTT. Its protein product is CASSLIWGGELFF.

J is TRBJ1-6 and V is TRBV6-5; D possibly corresponds to TRBD1 (5 bases). Germline loops: CDR1 MNHEY, CDR2 SVGAGI. The CDR3 contains 15 residues. Trimming removed 6 bases at V and 6 bases at J, with 15 bases between. The CDR3 DNA reads TGTGCCAGCAGCCGGACCAGGGACCGTAATTCACCCCTCCACTTT. Residues: CASSRTRDRNSPLHF.

The rearrangement joins TRBV6-6 to TRBJ1-6; unclear D gene. The CDR3 contains 14 residues. Germline values: CDR1 MNHNY, CDR2 SVGAGI (reference sequence). V lost 6 bases and J lost 5, with 11 bases in between. The CDR3 region is CASRPTGDNSPLHF. The CDR3, as DNA: TGTGCCAGCAGACCGACTGGGGATAATTCACCCCTCCACTTT.

The chain couples TRBV30 to TRBJ2-7, with TRBD1 as a possible D gene (5 bases). CDR1 and CDR2 (germline): GTSNPN, SVGIG (reference sequence). V dropped 2 bases and J dropped 10 bases, with 18 bases sitting between them. CDR3 length: 13 amino acids. The DNA of the CDR3 is TGTGCCTGGAGTACAGGCTCACACACGCCCCAGTACTTC. Its translation is CAWSTGSHTPQYF.

This clone was found a few times. The rearrangement uses TRBV2 and TRBJ2-2, with a weak D call TRBD2 (6 bases). Germline V gene sequence: CDR1 SNHLY, CDR2 FYNNEI. Trimming stripped 2 bases from V and 2 bases from J, with 18 bases between. CDR3 length: 18 residues. The CDR3 DNA reads as TGTGCCAGCAGTGAATGGGGACGTTGGAGGGGAAACACCGGGGAGCTGTTTTTT. Protein product: CASSEWGRWRGNTGELFF.

The chain combines TRBV5-6 with TRBJ1-6; a weak D match, TRBD1 (5 bases). This CDR3 is built from 15 residues. Trimming took 1 base from V and 7 from J, leaving 12 bases between them. The germline V gene has CDR1 SGHDT and CDR2 YYEEEE. The CDR3 protein is CASSLMQGPNSPLHF. DNA for the CDR3: TGTGCCAGCAGCTTGATGCAGGGCCCCAATTCACCCCTCCACTTT.